Sequencing of this TCR beta chain was carried out in a study of T-cell reconstitution after alpha-beta-depleted transplantation in children (dated by TCRdb to about 2016). For the study in its entirety: Using TCR repertoire profiling, the study quantitatively followed how T-cell immune reconstitution unfolded in children after TCRalphabeta/CD19-depleted allogeneic hematopoietic cell transplantation. What the work shows at the level of the full study, not this receptor alone: In some patients, the high TCRbeta diversity seen at day 60 was put down to recipient T cells and intrathymic progenitors that had survived conditioning. Apparently early alphabetaT-cell count recovery about two months after transplant reportedly relied on only several hundred rapidly expanded clones derived from non-depleted graft cells. Hyperexpanded clone frequencies declined over subsequent months; after one year, T-cell counts and TCRbeta diversity were mostly attributed to newly produced T cells.

The treatment or condition label of this sample denotes: allogeneic hematopoietic cell transplantation with graft depleted of TCRalphabeta T cells and CD19 B cells. The transplant recipients were children given TCRalphabeta/CD19-depleted allogeneic hematopoietic cell grafts. This clonotype was found a few times. Its specific antigen is unknown. No base qualities exist here, and no much larger clone lies one base off it. Libraries were made using PCR. Sequencing took place on an Illumina HiSeq 2500. Molecular barcoding was employed in the preparation of TCR libraries, with unique molecular identifiers being used to normalize TCRbeta repertoire quantification. TCRdb's own reprocessing of the public reads used fastp at Q25 and MiXCR and kept productive beta chains. Every entry covers one CDR3 protein and lists the most common genes and DNA from its rows. The sample table records just over 950,000 distinct CDR3 sequences; around 30% of these occur just once. The ten most abundant clones make up more than 25% of the sample.

The sequencing here drew on PBMCs, mostly from graft donor cells, taken 360 days after TCRalphabeta/CD19-depleted stem cell transplant. The TCR was taken from a boy younger than two who had a stem cell transplant for SCID, so the T cells may come from the graft donor.

The CDR3 protein: CASSFSPDRYYSNQPQHF. The nucleotide sequence reads as follows: TGTGCCAGCAGTTTTTCCCCCGACAGATACTATAGCAATCAGCCCCAGCATTTT. The rearranged chain carries TRBV12-3 or TRBV12-4 and TRBJ1-5; TRBD1 is a weak D gene call, 5 bases matching. V gives up 3 bases and J gives up 0 bases, and the segment between their germline ends measures 18 bases. The CDR3 measures 18 amino acids from cysteine to phenylalanine. The only DNA kept is the CDR3, 54 bases in frame from the first base.